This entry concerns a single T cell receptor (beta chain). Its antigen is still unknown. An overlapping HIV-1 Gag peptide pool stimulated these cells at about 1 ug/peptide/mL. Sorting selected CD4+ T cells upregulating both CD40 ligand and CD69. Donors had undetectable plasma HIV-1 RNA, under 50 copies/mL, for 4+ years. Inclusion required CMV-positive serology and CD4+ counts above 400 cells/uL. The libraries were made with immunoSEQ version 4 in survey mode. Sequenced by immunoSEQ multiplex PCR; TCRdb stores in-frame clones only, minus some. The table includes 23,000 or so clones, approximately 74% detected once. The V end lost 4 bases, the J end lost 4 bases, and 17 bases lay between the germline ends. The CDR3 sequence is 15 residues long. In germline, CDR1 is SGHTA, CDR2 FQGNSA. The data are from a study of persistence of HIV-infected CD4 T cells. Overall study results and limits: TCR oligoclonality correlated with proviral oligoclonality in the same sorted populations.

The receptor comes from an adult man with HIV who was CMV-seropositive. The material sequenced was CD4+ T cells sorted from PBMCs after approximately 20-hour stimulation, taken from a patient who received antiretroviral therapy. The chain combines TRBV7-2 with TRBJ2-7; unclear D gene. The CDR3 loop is CASSSWAARKYEQYF. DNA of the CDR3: TGTGCCAGCAGCTCGTGGGCAGCCAGGAAGTACGAGCAGTACTTC.